A single sample gave rise to the 5 T cell receptor beta chains below, sequenced in a study of cytomegalovirus exposure and HLA in healthy donors. 13 Jbeta primers and 60 Vbeta primers were used for the PCR. Clones were read by immunoSEQ multiplex PCR, and TCRdb kept only the in-frame ones, dropping some. This table holds under 300,000 clones, about nine tenths found once. The sample was PBMCs. The receptors were gathered from a girl aged 2-9 years in good health and CMV-seronegative.

The chain uses TRBV5-1 and TRBJ1-3; D remains unclear. With 1 base removed from V and 3 bases from J, the gap between germline ends came to 2 bases. The CDR3 is 12 residues long. Germline V lookup: CDR1 SGHRS, CDR2 YFSETQ. Here the CDR3 DNA reads TGCGCCAGCAGCTTGCTTGGAAACACCATATATTTT. Protein product: CASSLLGNTIYF.

This rearrangement joins TRBV5-4 to TRBJ2-2; a possible D gene is TRBD2 (6 bases). This CDR3 is built from 15 residues. The ends were cut back, 0 bases at V and 2 bases at J, with 8 bases in the middle. Germline assignment: CDR1 SGHNT and CDR2 YYREEE (reference sequence). The CDR3 nucleotides read TGTGCCAGCAGCTTGGGCGGGGTCAACACCGGGGAGCTGTTTTTT. Translation: CASSLGGVNTGELFF.

The chain employs TRBV5-6 and TRBJ1-1; D is possibly TRBD1 (5 bases). Trimming stripped 2 bases from V and 7 bases from J, with 9 bases between. The CDR3 is 12 amino acids. In germline, CDR1 is SGHDT, CDR2 YYEEEE. CDR3 in amino acids: CASSLGAYEAFF. Written as DNA, the CDR3 is TGTGCCAGCAGCTTAGGGGCGTATGAAGCTTTCTTT.

This sequence joins TRBV2 and TRBJ2-5; D not resolved. CDR3 length: 12 amino acids. Per the germline V gene, CDR1 is SNHLY and CDR2 is FYNNEI. Trimming stripped 7 bases from V and 2 bases from J, with 8 bases between. CDR3 sequence: CASKRSQETQYF. The CDR3 coding sequence is TGTGCCAGCAAGCGAAGTCAAGAGACCCAGTACTTC.

The chain links TRBV19 to TRBJ2-7; maybe TRBD2 (6 bases). Trimming left V 4 bases short and J 0 bases short, with 13 bases between. The germline CDR1 and CDR2 sequences are LNHDA and SQIVND (reference sequence). The CDR3 covers 15 residues. CDR3 nucleotide sequence: TGTGCCAGTAGTAAGGAGGGCGGCTTCTCCTACGAGCAGTACTTC. It is translated as CASSKEGGFSYEQYF.